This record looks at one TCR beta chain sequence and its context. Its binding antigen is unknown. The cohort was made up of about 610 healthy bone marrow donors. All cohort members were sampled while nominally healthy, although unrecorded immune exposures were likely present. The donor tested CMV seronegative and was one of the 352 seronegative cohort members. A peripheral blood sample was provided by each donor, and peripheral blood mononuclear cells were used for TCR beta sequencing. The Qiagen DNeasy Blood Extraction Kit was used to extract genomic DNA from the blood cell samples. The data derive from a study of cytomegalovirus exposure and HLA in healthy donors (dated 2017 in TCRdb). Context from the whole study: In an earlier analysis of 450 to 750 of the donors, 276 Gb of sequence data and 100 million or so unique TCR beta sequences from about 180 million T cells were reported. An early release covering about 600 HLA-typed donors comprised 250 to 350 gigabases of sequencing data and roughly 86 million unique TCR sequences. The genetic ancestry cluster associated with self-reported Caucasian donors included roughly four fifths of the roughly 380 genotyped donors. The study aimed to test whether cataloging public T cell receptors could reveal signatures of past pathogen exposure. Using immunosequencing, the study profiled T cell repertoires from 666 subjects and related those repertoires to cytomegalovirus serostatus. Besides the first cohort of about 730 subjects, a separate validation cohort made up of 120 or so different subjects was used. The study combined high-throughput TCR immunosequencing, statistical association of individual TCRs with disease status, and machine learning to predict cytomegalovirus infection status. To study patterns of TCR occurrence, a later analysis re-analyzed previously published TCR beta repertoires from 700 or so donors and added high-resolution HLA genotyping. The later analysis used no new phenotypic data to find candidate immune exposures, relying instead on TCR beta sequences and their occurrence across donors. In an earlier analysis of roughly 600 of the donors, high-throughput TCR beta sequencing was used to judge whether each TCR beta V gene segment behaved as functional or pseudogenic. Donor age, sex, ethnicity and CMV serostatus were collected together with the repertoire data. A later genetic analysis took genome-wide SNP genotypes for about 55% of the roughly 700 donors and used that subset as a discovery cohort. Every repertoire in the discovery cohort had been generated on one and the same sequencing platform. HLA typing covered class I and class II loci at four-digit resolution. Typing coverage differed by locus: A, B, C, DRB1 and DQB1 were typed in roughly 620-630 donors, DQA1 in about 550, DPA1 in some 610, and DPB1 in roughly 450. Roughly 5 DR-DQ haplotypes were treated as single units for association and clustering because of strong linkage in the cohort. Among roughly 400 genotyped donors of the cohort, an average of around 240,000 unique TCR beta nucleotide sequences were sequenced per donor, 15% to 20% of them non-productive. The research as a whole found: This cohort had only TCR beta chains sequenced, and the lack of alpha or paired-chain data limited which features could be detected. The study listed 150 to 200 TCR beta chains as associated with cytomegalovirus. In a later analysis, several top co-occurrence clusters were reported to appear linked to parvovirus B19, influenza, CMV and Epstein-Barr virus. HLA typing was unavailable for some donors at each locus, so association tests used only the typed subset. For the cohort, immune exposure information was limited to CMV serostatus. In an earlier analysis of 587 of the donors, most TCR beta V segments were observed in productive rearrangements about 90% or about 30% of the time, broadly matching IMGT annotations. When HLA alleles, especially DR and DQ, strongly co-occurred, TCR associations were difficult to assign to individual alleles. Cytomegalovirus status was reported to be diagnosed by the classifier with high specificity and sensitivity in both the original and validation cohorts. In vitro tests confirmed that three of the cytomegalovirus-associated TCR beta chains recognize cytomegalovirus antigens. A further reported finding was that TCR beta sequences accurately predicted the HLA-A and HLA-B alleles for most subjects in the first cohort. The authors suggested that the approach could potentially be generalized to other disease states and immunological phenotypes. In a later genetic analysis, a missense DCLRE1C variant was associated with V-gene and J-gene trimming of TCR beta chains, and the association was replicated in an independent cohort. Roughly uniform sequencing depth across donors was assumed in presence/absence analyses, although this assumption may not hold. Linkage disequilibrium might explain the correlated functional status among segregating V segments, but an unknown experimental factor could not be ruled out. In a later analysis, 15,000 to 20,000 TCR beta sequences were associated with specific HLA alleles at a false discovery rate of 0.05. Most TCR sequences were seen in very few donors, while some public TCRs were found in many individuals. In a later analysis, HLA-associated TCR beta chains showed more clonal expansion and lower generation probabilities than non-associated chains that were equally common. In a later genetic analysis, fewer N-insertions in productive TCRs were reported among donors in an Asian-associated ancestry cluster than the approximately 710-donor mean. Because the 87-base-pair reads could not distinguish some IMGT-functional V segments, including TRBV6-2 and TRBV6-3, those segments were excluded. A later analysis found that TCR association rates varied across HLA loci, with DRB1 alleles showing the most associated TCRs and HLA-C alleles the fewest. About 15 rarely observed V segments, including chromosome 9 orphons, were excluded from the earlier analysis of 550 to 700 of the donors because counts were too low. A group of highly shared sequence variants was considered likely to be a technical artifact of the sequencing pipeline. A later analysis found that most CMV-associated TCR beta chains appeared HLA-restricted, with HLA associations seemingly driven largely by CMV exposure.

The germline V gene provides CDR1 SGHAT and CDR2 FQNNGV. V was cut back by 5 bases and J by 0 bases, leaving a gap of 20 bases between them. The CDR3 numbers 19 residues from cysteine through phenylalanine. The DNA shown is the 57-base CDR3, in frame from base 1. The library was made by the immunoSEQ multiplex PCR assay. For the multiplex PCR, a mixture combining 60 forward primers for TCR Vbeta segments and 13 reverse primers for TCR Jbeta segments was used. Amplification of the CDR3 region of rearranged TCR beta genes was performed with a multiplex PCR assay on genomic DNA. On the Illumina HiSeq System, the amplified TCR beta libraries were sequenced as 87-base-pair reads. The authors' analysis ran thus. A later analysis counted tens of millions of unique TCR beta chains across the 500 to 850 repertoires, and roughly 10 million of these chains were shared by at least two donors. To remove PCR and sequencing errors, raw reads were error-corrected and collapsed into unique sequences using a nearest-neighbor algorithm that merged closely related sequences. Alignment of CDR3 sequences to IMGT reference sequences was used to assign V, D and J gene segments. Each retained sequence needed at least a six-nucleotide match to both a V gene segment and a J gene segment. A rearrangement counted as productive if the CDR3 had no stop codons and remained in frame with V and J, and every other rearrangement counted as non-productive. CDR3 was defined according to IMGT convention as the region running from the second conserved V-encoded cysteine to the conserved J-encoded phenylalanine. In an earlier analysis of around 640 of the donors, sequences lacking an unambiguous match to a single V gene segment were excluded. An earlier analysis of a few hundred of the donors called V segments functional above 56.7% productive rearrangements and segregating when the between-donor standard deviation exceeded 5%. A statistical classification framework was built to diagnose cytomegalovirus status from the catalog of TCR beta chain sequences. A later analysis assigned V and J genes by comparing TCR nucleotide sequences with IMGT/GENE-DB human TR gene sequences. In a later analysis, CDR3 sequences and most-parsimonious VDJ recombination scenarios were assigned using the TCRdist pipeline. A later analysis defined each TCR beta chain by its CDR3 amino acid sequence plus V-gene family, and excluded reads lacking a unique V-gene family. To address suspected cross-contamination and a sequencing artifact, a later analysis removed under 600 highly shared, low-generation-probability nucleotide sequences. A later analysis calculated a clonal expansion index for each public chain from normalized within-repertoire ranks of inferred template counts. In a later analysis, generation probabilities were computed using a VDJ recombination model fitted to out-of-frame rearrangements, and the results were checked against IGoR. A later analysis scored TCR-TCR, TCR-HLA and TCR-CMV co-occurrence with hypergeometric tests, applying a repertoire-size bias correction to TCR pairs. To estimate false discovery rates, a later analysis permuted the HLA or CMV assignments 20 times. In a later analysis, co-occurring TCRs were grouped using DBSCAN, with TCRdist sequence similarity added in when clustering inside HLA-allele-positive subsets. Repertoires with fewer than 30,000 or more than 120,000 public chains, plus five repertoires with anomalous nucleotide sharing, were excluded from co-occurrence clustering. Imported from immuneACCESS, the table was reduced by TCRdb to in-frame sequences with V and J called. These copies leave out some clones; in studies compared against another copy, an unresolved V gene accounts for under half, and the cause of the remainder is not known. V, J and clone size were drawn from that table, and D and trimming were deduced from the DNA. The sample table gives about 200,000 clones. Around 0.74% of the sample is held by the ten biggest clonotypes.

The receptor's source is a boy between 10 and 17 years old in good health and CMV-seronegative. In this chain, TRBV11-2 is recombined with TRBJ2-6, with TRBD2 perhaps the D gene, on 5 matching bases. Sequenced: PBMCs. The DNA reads TGTGCCAGCAGCCCCGGGAACACACACAGAAGCTCTGGGGCCAACGTCCTGACTTTC. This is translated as CASSPGNTHRSSGANVLTF.